This entry lists 15 T cell receptor beta chains sequenced from one sample in a study of blood T cells in healthy people across ages. The use of a sample-barcoded 5' primer and a J-beta primer mix characterized a second PCR of roughly 7 to 12 cycles. One entry per CDR3 protein, called by TCRdb with MiXCR from the 5' RACE reads. The table records more than 1,000,000 distinct CDR3 sequences, around 27% of them present only once. These same data were also listed under a study on T cells of mothers and their children.

The sequenced material came from blood. The receptor source for this set is a girl aged 2-10 years in good health.

Concerning this clonotype itself: The CDR3 ends on some other residue instead of the conserved phenylalanine or tryptophan, so this is likely a read error. The J gene is TRBJ2-1, the V gene TRBV7-2; 12 nucleotides line up with TRBD2. The CDR3 consists of 16 residues. V shed 7 bases and J 4 bases; nucleotides not matched to a gene: 8. Germline V lookup: CDR1 SGHTA, CDR2 FQGNSA. CDR3 nucleotide sequence: TGTGCCAGCACACCTAGCGGGGGGGCGGAGTACAATGAGCAGTTCCTC. Its translation: CASTPSGGAEYNEQFL.

This clonotype has a handful of counts. This chain joins TRBV4-1 and TRBJ2-5; D ambiguous. The J call is doubtful: the DNA matches TRBJ2-7 better. The CDR3 sequence is 15 residues long. Germline CDR1 MGHRA, CDR2 YSYEKL. This CDR3 reads CASSQGAERIYEQYF. For the CDR3, the DNA is TGCGCCAGCAGCCAAGGGGCGGAGAGAATTTACGAGCAGTACTTC.

The genes are TRBV19 and TRBJ1-2; no definite D call. The CDR3 is made up of 15 amino acids. The germline V gene has CDR1 LNHDA and CDR2 SQIVND (reference sequence). V was trimmed by 0 bases and J by 7 bases, leaving 15 bases between them. The CDR3 spells CASSIDLIDLRGYTF. DNA of the CDR3: TGTGCCAGTAGTATAGATCTGATCGACCTTCGTGGCTACACCTTC.

V is TRBV5-6 and J is TRBJ2-5, with 9 positions matching TRBD1. CDR3 length equals 16 residues. Looked up from germline, CDR1 is SGHDT and CDR2 is YYEEEE. V was clipped by 3 bases and J by 2 bases; unmatched bases: 8. For the CDR3, the DNA is TGTGCCAGCAGCTATACCGGGACAGGGAGTCAAGAGACCCAGTACTTC. Translation gives CASSYTGTGSQETQYF.

CDR3 coding DNA: TGTGCCAGCAGCCAAGAATATAGGATCGCCCTCCACTTT. Residues: CASSQEYRIALHF. V and J are TRBV14 and TRBJ1-6; D uncertain. This CDR3 comprises 13 residues. The germline V and J ends were trimmed by 0 bases and 14 bases, with 11 bases remaining between them. The germline V gene has CDR1 SGHDN and CDR2 FVKESK. Filled out from reference TRBV14 and TRBJ1-6, the complete variable domain reads EAGVTQFPSHSVIEKGQTVTLRCDPISGHDNLYWYRRVMGKEIKFLLHFVKESKQDESGMPNNRFLAERTGGTYSTLKVQPAELEDSGVYFCASSQEYRIALHFGNGTRLTVT.

The chain recombines TRBV12-5 with TRBJ2-5; D is possibly TRBD1 (5 bases). Germline lookup yields CDR1 LGHNT and CDR2 FRNRAP. V was shortened by 6 bases and J by 5 bases, with 13 bases between the two germline ends. The CDR3 is made up of 13 amino acids. The CDR3 DNA follows: TGTGCTAGTGGAGGGGATAGACGGGAGACCCAGTACTTC. Translated: CASGGDRRETQYF.

This clonotype occurred a few times. The rearrangement links TRBV3-1 to TRBJ2-6; D gene uncertain. The CDR3 spans 17 residues. The ends were cut back, 4 bases at V and 0 bases at J, with 13 bases in the middle. Germline CDR1 reads LGHDT; CDR2 reads YNNKEL (reference sequence). CDR3 amino acids: CASSRWLVGSGANVLTF. The CDR3 region has the DNA TGTGCCAGCAGCCGCTGGTTGGTAGGCTCTGGGGCCAACGTCCTGACTTTC.

This clonotype has a count of ten or more. A junction boundary mismatches the germline segment, possibly from a read error. The chain employs TRBV5-1 and TRBJ2-1; 14 nucleotides line up with TRBD2. Looked up from germline, CDR1 is SGHRS and CDR2 is YFSETQ. The CDR3 is 15 amino acids. The CDR3 sequence is CASSPGTSGGNEQFF. The CDR3 nucleotides read TGTGCCAGCAGCCCCGGGACTAGCGGGGGAAATGAGCAGTTCTTC.

Only a few counts were recorded for this clonotype. The rearrangement links TRBV7-9 to TRBJ1-2, with TRBD1 as a possible D gene (5 bases). The CDR3 is 14 residues long. Trimming removed 5 bases at V and 3 bases at J, with 13 bases between. Germline-derived CDR1 and CDR2 are SEHNR and FQNEAQ (reference sequence). The CDR3 is CASSLTGTDYGYTF. The CDR3 bases are TGTGCCAGCAGCCTCACCGGGACTGACTATGGCTACACCTTC.

This clonotype showed up just a few times. The chain employs TRBV2 and TRBJ2-7, with no clear D. CDR1 and CDR2 (germline): SNHLY, FYNNEI. This CDR3 has 12 residues. The V end was cut by 3 bases, the J end by 2 bases, with 5 bases between. The CDR3 DNA reads TGTGCCAGCAGTGATTCGGCCTACGAGCAGTACTTC. Amino acid sequence: CASSDSAYEQYF.

The chain links TRBV27 to TRBJ2-5; D remains unclear. V was shortened by 6 bases and J by 3 bases, with 8 bases between the two germline ends. The CDR3 extends over 12 amino acids. Germline V gene lookup returns CDR1 MNHEY and CDR2 SMNVEV (reference sequence). The DNA of the CDR3 is TGTGCCAGCAGGGGGTGGGAAGAGACCCAGTACTTC. As protein: CASRGWEETQYF.

The chain couples TRBV29-1 to TRBJ2-1, with D hard to call. Germline CDR1 and CDR2: SQVTM and ANQGSEA. V was trimmed by 3 bases and J by 4 bases, leaving 13 bases between them. The CDR3 is 14 residues long. CDR3 nucleotide sequence: TGCAGCGTTGACGGGTTAGCCCTATACAATGAGCAGTTCTTC. Translation gives CSVDGLALYNEQFF.

This clonotype has just a few counts. V usage is TRBV10-3 and J usage is TRBJ1-1, with D unresolved. This CDR3 is 18 amino acids long. Trimming cost V 3 bases and J 1 base, with 21 bases left between them. From germline, CDR1 is ENHRY and CDR2 SYGVKD. CDR3 amino acids: CAISERERAYVKNTEAFF. The CDR3 DNA is TGTGCCATCAGTGAAAGGGAGAGGGCGTACGTCAAGAACACTGAAGCTTTCTTT.

This clonotype came up a few times. The J gene is TRBJ2-5, the V gene TRBV13; D ambiguous. This CDR3 spans 13 amino acids. The germline gives CDR1 PRHDT, CDR2 FYEKMQ (reference sequence). V dropped 5 bases and J dropped 0 bases, with 7 bases sitting between them. This CDR3 reads CASSKRNQETQYF. In DNA, the CDR3 is TGTGCCAGCAGCAAGCGTAACCAAGAGACCCAGTACTTC. The variable domain in full, with the rest retrieved from reference TRBV13 and TRBJ2-5, is AAGVIQSPRHLIKEKRETATLKCYPIPRHDTVYWYQQGPGQDPQFLISFYEKMQSDKGSIPDRFSAQQFSDYHSELNMSSLELGDSALYFCASSKRNQETQYFGPGTRLLVL.

This chain connects TRBV11-1 to TRBJ2-2; possibly TRBD2 for D (6 bases). The CDR3 loop spans 16 amino acids. Per germline, CDR1 SGHAT and CDR2 FQDESV (reference sequence). Trimming cost V 5 bases and J 8 bases, with 21 bases left between them. CDR3: CASSPPDYLVGGELFF. CDR3 coding DNA: TGTGCCAGCAGCCCGCCGGACTATCTAGTAGGAGGGGAGCTGTTTTTT.